The TCR beta chain described here comes from a study of T cells in Graves' hyperthyroidism and ophthalmopathy. The wider study: Before treatment of any kind, peripheral blood was taken at initial diagnosis.

As concerns this clonotype: The antigen remains undetermined.

The CDR3 covers 16 residues. Germline V CDR1 and CDR2: ENHRY, SYGVKD. The V and J ends lost 2 bases and 5 bases, in that order; junction bases with no gene match: 9. The PBMCs were sourced from fresh peripheral blood (about 10 ml). Study-wide points: By a 13 V-J model, ophthalmopathy was set apart from stable hyperthyroidism.

Regions amplified from RNA transcripts were the TCR beta CDR3 regions. Using the HTBI primer set, a first-round RT-PCR was run on the TCR CDR3. One entry per CDR3 protein results from TCRdb running MiXCR on the multiplex PCR reads. The sample yields 550,000 to 650,000 distinct CDR3 sequences, less than 15% seen once. The receptor comes from a woman in her thirties or forties with Graves' hyperthyroidism. The chain is built from TRBV10-3 and TRBJ2-5, with 9 bases lining up with TRBD1. Input material: blood. This CDR3 reads CAISEGRTGDVETQYF. The DNA for the CDR3 is TGTGCCATCAGTGAGGGCCGGACAGGGGATGTCGAGACCCAGTACTTC.